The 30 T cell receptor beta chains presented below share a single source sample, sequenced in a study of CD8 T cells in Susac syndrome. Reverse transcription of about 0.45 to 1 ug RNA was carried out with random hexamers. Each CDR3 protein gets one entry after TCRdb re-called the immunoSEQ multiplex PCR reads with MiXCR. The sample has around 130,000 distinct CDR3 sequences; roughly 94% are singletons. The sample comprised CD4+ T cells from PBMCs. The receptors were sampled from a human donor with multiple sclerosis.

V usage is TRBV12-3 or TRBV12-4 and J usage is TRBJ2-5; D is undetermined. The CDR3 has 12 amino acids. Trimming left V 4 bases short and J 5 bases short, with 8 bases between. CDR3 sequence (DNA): TGTGCCAGCAGTTCCGAGGTTGAGACCCAGTACTTC. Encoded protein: CASSSEVETQYF.

As DNA, the CDR3 is TGCGCCAGCAGCGTCCGGGACAGGGCCACCGGGGAGCTGTTTTTT. Amino acids: CASSVRDRATGELFF. This chain joins TRBV5-1 and TRBJ2-2, with 9 bases matching TRBD1. J gave up 4 bases and V 4 bases, and 5 bases lay outside the gene matches. Looked up from germline, CDR1 is SGHRS and CDR2 is YFSETQ. The CDR3 runs 15 residues.

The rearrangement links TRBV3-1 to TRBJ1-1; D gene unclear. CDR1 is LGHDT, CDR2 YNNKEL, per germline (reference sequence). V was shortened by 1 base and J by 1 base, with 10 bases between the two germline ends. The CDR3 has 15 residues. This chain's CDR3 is CASSQAGLRNTEAFF. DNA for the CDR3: TGTGCCAGCAGCCAAGCAGGACTCAGGAACACTGAAGCTTTCTTT. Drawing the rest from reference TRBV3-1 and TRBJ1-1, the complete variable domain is DTAVSQTPKYLVTQMGNDKSIKCEQNLGHDTMYWYKQDSKKFLKIMFSYNNKELIINETVPNRFSPKSPDKAHLNLHINSLELGDSAVYFCASSQAGLRNTEAFFGQGTRLTVV.

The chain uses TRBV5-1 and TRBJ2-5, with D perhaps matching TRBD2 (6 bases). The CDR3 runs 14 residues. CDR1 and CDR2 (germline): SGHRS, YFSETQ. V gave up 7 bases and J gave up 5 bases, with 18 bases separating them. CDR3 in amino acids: CASSMGGVEETQYF. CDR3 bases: TGCGCCAGCTCCATGGGGGGAGTGGAGGAGACCCAGTACTTC. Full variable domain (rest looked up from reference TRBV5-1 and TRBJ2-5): KAGVTQTPRYLIKTRGQQVTLSCSPISGHRSVSWYQQTPGQGLQFLFEYFSETQRNKGNFPGRFSGRQFSNSRSEMNVSTLELGDSALYLCASSMGGVEETQYFGPGTRLLVL.

The CDR3 spells CSASSGQGISGANVLTF. CDR3 nucleotide sequence: TGCAGTGCTAGCTCGGGACAGGGAATCTCTGGGGCCAACGTCCTGACTTTC. The V call is TRBV20-1, the J call TRBJ2-6; TRBD1 matches 9 bases. Germline CDR1 DFQATT, CDR2 SNEGSKA (reference sequence). The V and J ends lost 3 bases and 0 bases, in that order; junction bases with no gene match: 6. The CDR3 spans 17 residues.

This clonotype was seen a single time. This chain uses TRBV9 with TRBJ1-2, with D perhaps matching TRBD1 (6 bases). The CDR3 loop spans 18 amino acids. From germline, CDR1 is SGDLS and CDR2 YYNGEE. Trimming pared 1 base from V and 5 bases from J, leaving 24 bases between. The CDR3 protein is CASSVFPLERGQGYGYTF. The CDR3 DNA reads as TGTGCCAGCAGCGTATTCCCCCTTGAGAGGGGACAAGGATATGGCTACACCTTC.

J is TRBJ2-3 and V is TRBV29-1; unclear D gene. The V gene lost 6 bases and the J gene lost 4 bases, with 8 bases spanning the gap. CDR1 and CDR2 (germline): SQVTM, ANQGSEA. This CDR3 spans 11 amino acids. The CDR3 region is CSVKYSDTQYF. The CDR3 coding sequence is TGCAGCGTAAAATACTCAGATACGCAGTATTTT.

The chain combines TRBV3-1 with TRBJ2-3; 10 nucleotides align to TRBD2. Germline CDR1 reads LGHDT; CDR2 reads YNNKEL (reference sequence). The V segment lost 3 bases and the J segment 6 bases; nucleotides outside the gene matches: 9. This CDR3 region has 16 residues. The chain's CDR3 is CASSHSGLAPGDTQYF. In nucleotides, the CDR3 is TGTGCCAGCAGCCATTCGGGACTAGCGCCCGGGGATACGCAGTATTTT.

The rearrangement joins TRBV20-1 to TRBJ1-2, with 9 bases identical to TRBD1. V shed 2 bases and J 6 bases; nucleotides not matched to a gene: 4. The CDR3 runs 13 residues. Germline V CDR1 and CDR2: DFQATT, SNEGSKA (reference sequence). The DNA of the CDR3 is TGCAGTGCTAGAACCGGGACAGGGCATGGCTACACCTTC. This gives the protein CSARTGTGHGYTF.

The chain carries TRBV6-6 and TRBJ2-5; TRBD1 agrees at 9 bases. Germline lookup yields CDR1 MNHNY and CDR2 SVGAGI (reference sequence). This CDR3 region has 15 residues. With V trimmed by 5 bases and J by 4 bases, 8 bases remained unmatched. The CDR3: CASSEGQGVGETQYF. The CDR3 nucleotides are TGTGCCAGCAGTGAGGGACAGGGTGTGGGAGAGACCCAGTACTTC.

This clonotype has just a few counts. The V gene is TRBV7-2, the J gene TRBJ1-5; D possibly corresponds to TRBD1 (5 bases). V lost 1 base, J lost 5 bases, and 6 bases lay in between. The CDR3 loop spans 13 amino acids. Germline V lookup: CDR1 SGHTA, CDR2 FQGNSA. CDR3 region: CASSLGGDQPQHF. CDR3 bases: TGTGCCAGCAGCTTAGGAGGGGATCAGCCCCAGCATTTT.

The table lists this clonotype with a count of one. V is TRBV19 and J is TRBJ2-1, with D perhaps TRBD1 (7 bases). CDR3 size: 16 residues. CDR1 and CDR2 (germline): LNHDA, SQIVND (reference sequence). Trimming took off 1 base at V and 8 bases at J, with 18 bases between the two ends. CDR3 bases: TGTGCCAGTAGTATAGGGAGGGGGCCTGTTCCCGATGAGCAGTTCTTC. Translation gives CASSIGRGPVPDEQFF.

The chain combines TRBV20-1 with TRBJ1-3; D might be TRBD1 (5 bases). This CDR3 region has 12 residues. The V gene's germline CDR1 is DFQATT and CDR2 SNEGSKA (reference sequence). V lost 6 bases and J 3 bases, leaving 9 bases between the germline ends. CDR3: CSAAGSGNTIYF. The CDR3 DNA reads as TGCAGTGCCGCAGGGAGTGGAAACACCATATATTTT.

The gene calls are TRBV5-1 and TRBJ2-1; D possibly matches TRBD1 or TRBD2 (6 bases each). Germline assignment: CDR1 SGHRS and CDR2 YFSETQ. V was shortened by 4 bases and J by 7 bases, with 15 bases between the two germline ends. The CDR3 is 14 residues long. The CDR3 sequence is CASSRGPPNNEQFF. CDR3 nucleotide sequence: TGCGCCAGCAGCCGGGGGCCCCCGAATAATGAGCAGTTCTTC. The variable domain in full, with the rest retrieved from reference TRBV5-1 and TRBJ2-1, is KAGVTQTPRYLIKTRGQQVTLSCSPISGHRSVSWYQQTPGQGLQFLFEYFSETQRNKGNFPGRFSGRQFSNSRSEMNVSTLELGDSALYLCASSRGPPNNEQFFGPGTRLTVL.

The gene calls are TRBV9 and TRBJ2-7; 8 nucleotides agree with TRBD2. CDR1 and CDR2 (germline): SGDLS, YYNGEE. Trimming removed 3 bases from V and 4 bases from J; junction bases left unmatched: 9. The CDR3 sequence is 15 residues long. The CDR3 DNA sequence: TGTGCCAGCAGCGCTGGACTAGCCGCCTCTTACGAGCAGTACTTC. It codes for CASSAGLAASYEQYF.

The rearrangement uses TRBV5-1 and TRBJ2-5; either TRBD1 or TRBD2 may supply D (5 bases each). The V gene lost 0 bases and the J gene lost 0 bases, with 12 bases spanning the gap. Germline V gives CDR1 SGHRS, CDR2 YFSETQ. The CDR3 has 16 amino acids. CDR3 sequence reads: CASSLGATGHQETQYF. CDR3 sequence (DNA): TGCGCCAGCAGCTTGGGCGCCACGGGACACCAAGAGACCCAGTACTTC.

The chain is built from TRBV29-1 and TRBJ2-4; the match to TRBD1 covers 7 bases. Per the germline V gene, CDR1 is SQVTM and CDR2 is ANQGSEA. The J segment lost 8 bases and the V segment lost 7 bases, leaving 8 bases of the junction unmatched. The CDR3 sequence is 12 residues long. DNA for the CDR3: TGCAGCGCCCCCGGGACAGAAGACATTCAGTACTTC. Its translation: CSAPGTEDIQYF. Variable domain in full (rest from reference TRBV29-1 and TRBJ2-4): SAVISQKPSRDICQRGTSLTIQCQVDSQVTMMFWYRQQPGQSLTLIATANQGSEATYESGFVIDKFPISRPNLTFSTLTVSNMSPEDSSIYLCSAPGTEDIQYFGAGTRLSVL.

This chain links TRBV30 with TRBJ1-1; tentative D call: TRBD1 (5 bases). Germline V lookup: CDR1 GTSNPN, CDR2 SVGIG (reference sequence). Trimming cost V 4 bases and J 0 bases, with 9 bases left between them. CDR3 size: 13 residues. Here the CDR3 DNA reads TGTGCCTGGAAACGGGGGATGAACACTGAAGCTTTCTTT. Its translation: CAWKRGMNTEAFF. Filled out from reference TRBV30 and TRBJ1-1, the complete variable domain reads SQTIHQWPATLVQPVGSPLSLECTVEGTSNPNLYWYRQAAGRGLQLLFYSVGIGQISSEVPQNLSASRPQDRQFILSSKKLLLSDSGFYLCAWKRGMNTEAFFGQGTRLTVV.

The CDR3: CASSSTRQGGNYGYTF. The CDR3 DNA is TGTGCCAGCAGCTCCACCCGACAGGGGGGGAACTATGGCTACACCTTC. J is TRBJ1-2 and V is TRBV7-2; 9 positions match TRBD1. Germline V CDR1 and CDR2: SGHTA, FQGNSA. The CDR3 spans 16 residues. Trimming took 4 bases from V and 2 from J; bases not matched to a gene: 8.

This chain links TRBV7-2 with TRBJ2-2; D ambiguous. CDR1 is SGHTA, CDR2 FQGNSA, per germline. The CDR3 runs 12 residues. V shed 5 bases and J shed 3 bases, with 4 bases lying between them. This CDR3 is CASSTYTGELFF. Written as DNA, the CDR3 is TGTGCCAGCAGCACTTACACCGGGGAGCTGTTTTTT.

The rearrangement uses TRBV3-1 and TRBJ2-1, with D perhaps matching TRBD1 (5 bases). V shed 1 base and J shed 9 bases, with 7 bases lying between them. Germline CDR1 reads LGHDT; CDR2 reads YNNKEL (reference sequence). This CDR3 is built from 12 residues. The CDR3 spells CASSQVRVEQFF. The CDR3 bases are TGTGCCAGCAGCCAAGTCAGGGTTGAGCAGTTCTTC.

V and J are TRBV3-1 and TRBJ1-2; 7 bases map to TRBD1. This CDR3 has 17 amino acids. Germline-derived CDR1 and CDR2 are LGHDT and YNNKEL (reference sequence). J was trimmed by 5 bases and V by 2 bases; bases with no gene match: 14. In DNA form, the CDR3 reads TGTGCCAGCAGCCAATCCTACCCGGGACAGAAGGATTATGGCTACACCTTC. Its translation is CASSQSYPGQKDYGYTF.

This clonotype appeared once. The DNA of the CDR3 is TGTGCCTGGGTAAAACAGGGTCCCGGGGAGCTGTTTTTT. Protein sequence: CAWVKQGPGELFF. The chain carries TRBV30 and TRBJ2-2, with TRBD1 as a possible D gene (6 bases). The CDR3 totals 13 residues. Germline CDR1 and CDR2: GTSNPN and SVGIG (reference sequence). V was pared by 5 bases and J by 6 bases, with 13 bases between.

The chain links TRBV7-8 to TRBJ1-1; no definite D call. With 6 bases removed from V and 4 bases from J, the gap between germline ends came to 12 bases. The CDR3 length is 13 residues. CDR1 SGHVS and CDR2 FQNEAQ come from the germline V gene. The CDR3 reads CASRLRVTTEAFF. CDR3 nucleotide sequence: TGTGCCAGCAGACTGAGGGTGACCACTGAAGCTTTCTTT.

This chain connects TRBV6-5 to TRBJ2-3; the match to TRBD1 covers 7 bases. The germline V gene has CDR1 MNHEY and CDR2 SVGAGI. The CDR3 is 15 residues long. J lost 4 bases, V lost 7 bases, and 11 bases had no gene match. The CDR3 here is CASTGDSLASDTQYF. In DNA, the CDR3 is TGTGCCAGCACCGGGGACAGTCTCGCTTCAGATACGCAGTATTTT.

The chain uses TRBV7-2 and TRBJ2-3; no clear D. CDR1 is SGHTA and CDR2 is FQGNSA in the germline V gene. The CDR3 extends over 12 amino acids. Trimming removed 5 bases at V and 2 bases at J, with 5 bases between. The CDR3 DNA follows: TGTGCCAGCAGCCGAATCACAGATACGCAGTATTTT. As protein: CASSRITDTQYF. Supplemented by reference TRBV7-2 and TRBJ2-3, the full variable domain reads GAGVSQSPSNKVTEKGKDVELRCDPISGHTALYWYRQSLGQGLEFLIYFQGNSAPDKSGLPSDRFSAERTGGSVSTLTIQRTQQEDSAVYLCASSRITDTQYFGPGTRLTVL.

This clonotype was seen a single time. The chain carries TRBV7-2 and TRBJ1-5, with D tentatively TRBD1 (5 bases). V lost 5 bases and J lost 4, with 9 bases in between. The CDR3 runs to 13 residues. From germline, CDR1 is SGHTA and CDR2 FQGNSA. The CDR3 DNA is TGTGCCAGCAGCAGGGGCGTAAATCAGCCCCAGCATTTT. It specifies CASSRGVNQPQHF.

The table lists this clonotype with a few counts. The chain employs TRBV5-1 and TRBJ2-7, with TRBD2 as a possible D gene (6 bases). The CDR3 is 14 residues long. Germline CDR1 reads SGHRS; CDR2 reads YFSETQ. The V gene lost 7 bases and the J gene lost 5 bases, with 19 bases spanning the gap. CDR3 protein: CASGGGGEADEQYF. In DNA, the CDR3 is TGCGCCAGCGGAGGTGGAGGGGAGGCCGACGAGCAGTACTTC. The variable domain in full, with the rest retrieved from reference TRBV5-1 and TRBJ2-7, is KAGVTQTPRYLIKTRGQQVTLSCSPISGHRSVSWYQQTPGQGLQFLFEYFSETQRNKGNFPGRFSGRQFSNSRSEMNVSTLELGDSALYLCASGGGGEADEQYFGPGTRLTVT.

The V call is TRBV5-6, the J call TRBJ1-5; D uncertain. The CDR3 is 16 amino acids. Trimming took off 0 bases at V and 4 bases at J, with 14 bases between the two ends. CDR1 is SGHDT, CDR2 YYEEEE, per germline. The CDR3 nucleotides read TGTGCCAGCAGCTTGGGACTTCCCTCGGGGAATCAGCCCCAGCATTTT. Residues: CASSLGLPSGNQPQHF.

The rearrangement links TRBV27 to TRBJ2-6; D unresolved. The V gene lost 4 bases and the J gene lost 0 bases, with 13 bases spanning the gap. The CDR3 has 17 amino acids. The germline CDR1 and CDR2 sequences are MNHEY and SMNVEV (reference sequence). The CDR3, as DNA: TGTGCCAGCAGTTCTCCTCGACTGTCCTCTGGGGCCAACGTCCTGACTTTC. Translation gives CASSSPRLSSGANVLTF. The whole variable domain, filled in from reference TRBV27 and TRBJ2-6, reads EAQVTQNPRYLITVTGKKLTVTCSQNMNHEYMSWYRQDPGLGLRQIYYSMNVEVTDKGDVPEGYKVSRKEKRNFPLILESPSPNQTSLYFCASSSPRLSSGANVLTFGAGSRLTVL.